Described below is a single TCR beta chain sequence and its context. The data derive from a study of T cell changes during pregnancy in multiple sclerosis. Trimming took off 7 bases at V and 5 bases at J, with 9 bases between the two ends. The CDR3 has 11 amino acids. CDR1 and CDR2 from the germline V gene are MNHEY and SVGAGI. TCRdb keeps only in-frame clones here, not all; method: immunoSEQ multiplex PCR. The table includes 85,000 to 90,000 clones, 94% detected once. The origin of this receptor is a female donor in good health, enrolled as a control in a pregnancy study. This chain links TRBV6-5 with TRBJ2-7; unclear D gene. The starting material was peripheral blood, obtained after pregnancy. CDR3: CASTGFHEQYF. The CDR3 bases are TGTGCCAGCACAGGCTTCCACGAGCAGTACTTC.